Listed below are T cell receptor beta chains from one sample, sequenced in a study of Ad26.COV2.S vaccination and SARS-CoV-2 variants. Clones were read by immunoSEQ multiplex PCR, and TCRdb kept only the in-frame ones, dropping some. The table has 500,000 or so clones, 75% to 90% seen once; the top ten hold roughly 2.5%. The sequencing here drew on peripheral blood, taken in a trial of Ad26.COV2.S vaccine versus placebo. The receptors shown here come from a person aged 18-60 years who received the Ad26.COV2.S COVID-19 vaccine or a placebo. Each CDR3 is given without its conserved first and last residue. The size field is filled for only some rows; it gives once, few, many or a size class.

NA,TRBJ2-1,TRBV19,ASSIRGGAWNEQF
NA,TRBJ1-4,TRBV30,AWSPDEKLF
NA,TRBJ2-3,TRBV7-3,ASSVTGDTQY
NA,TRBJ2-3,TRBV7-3,ASSLLLGPSDTQY
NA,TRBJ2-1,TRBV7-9,ASSPPSGRAGDNEQF
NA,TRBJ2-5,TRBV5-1,ASSLVPLDSLQETQY
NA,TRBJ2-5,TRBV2,ASSEEGPILGETQY
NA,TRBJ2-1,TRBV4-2,ASSQHPGGRGDEQF
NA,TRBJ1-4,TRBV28,ASSRGGDEKLF
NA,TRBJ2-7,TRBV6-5,ASSYSDRGYEQY
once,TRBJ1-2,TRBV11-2,ASSYLNRGHGYGYT
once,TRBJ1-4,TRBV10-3,AISDARGDEKLF
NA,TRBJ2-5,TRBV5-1,ASSSGTSGYTFQETQY
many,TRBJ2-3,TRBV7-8,ASSLRTSGSSDTQY
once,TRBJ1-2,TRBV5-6,ASSLALGSYGYT
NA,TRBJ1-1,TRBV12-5,ASGLVGRTRGAEAF
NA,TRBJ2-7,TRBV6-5,ASSLGYEQY
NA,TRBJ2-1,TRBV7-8,ASSRLAGGTDEQF
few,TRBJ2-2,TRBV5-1,ASSLGVAGSTGELF
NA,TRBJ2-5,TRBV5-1,ASSKGGGKETQY
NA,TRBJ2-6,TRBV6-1,ASSEDGANVLT
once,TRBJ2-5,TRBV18,ASSPPIETQY